The subject of this entry is one T cell receptor (beta chain). The source of the sample is a study of Graves' ophthalmopathy and Graves' hyperthyroidism. Background on the study: Ophthalmopathy not arising within 18 months of follow-up defined hyperthyroidism as stable.

Using RNA transcripts, the TCR beta CDR3 regions were amplified. RT-PCR with HTBI primers came first, then second-round multiplex PCR. Using its own MiXCR run on the multiplex PCR reads, TCRdb lists one record per CDR3 protein. The table shows roughly 1.1 million distinct CDR3 sequences, with 35% to 45% occurring only once. Germline CDR1 SGHTA, CDR2 FQGNSA. Trimming took 5 bases from V and 11 from J, leaving 18 bases between them. The CDR3 runs to 14 residues. The chain couples TRBV7-2 to TRBJ1-4; D is possibly TRBD1 (5 bases). The sequence derives from an adult man with Graves' hyperthyroidism. What was sequenced was peripheral blood or thyroid tissue (not recorded which). The CDR3 sequence is CASSQGTEIGKLFF. CDR3 sequence (DNA): TGTGCCAGCAGCCAGGGAACAGAAATTGGGAAACTGTTTTTT.